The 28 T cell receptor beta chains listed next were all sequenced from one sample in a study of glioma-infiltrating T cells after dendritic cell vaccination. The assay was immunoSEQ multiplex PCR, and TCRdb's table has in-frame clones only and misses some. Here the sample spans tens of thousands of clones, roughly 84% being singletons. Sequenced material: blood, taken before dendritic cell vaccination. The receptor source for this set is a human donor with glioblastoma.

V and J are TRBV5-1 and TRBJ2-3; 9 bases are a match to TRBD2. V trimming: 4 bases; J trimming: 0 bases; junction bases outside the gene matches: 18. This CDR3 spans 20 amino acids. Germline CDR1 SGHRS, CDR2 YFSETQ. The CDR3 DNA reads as TGCGCCAGCAGCCTAGGCTGGGTCAGCGGGAGGTCAGGGAGCACAGATACGCAGTATTTT. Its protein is CASSLGWVSGRSGSTDTQYF.

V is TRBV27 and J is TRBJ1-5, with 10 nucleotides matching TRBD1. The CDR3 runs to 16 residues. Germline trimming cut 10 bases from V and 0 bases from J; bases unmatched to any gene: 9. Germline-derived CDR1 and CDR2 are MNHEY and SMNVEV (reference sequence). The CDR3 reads CATRDRGLYSNQPQHF. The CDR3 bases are TGTGCCACACGGGACAGGGGCCTTTATAGCAATCAGCCCCAGCATTTT.

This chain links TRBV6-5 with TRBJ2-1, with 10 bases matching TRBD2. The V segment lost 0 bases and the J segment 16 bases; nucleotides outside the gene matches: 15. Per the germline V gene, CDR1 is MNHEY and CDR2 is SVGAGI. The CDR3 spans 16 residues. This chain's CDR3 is CASSYSSRLAGGTFFF. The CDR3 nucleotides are TGTGCCAGCAGTTACTCGAGTAGACTAGCGGGCGGTACTTTTTTCTTC.

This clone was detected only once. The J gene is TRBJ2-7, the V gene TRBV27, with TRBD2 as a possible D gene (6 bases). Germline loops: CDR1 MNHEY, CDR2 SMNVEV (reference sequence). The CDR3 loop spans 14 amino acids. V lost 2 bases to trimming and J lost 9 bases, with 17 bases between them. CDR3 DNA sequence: TGTGCCAGCAGTTTAGGGGCGGGGAAGGGCGGGCAGTACTTC. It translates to CASSLGAGKGGQYF.

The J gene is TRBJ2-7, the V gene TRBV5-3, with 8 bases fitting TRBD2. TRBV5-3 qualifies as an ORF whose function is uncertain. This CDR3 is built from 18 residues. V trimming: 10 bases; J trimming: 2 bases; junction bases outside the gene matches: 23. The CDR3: CAARSRPISGIGAYEQYF. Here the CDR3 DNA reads TGTGCCGCACGGAGTAGGCCCATTAGCGGGATTGGCGCCTACGAGCAGTACTTC.

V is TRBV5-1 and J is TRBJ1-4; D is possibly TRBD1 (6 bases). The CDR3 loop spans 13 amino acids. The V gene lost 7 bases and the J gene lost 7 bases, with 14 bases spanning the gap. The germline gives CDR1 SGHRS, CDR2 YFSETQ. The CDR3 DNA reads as TGCGCCAGCGCCAACCAGGGGTCTGAAAAACTGTTTTTT. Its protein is CASANQGSEKLFF.

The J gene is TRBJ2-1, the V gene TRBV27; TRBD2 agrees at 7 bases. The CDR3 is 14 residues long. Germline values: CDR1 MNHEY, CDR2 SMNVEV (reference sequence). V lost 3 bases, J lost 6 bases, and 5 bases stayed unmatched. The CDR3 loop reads CASSLAGVGNEQFF. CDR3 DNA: TGTGCCAGCAGTTTGGCGGGGGTGGGCAATGAGCAGTTCTTC.

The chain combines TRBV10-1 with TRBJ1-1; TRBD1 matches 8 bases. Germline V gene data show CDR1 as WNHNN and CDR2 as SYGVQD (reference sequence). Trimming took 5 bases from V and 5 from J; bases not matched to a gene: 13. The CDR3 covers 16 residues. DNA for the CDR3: TGCGCCAGCAGTCTGGACAGGGAGTATGGGAGAACTGAAGCTTTCTTT. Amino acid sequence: CASSLDREYGRTEAFF.

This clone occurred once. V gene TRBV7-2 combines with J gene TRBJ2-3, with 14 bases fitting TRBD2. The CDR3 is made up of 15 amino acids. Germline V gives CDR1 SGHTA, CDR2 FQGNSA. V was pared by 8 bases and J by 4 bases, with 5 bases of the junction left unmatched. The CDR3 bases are TGTGCCAGCCCCTCGGGACTAGCGGGAGCAGATACGCAGTATTTT. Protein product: CASPSGLAGADTQYF.

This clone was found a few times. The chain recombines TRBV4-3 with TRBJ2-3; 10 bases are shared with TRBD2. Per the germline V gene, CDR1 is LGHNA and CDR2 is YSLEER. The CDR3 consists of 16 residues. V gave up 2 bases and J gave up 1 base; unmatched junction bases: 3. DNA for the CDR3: TGCGCCAGCAGCCAACTAGCGGGAGTAGGCACAGATACGCAGTATTTT. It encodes CASSQLAGVGTDTQYF.

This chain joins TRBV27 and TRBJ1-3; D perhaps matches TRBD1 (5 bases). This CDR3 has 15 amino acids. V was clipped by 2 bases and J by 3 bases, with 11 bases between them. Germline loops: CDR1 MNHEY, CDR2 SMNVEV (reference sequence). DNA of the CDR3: TGTGCCAGCAGTTTAGCAGGGTTAGTTGGAAACACCATATATTTT. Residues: CASSLAGLVGNTIYF.

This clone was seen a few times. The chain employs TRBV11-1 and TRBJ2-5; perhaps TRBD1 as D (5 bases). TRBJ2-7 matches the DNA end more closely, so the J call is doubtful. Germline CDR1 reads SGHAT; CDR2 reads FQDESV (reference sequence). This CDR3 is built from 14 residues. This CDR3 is CASSPKRGNYEQYF. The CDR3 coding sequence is TGTGCCAGCAGCCCGAAAAGGGGAAACTACGAGCAGTACTTC.

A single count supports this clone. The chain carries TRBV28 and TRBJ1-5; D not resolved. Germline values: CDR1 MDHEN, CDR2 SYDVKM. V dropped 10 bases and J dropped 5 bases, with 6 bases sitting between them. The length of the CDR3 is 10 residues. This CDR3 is CATSDQPQHF. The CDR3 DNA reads TGTGCCACCAGCGATCAGCCCCAGCATTTT. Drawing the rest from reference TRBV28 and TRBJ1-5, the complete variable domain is DVKVTQSSRYLVKRTGEKVFLECVQDMDHENMFWYRQDPGLGLRLIYFSYDVKMKEKGDIPEGYSVSREKKERFSLILESASTNQTSMYLCATSDQPQHFGDGTRLSIL.

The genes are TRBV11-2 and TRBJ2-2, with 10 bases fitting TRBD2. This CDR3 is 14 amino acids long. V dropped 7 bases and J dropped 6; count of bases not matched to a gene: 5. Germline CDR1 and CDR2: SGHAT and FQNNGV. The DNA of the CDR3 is TGTGCCAGCATCCCGGGACTAGCGCCCGGGGAGCTGTTTTTT. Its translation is CASIPGLAPGELFF.

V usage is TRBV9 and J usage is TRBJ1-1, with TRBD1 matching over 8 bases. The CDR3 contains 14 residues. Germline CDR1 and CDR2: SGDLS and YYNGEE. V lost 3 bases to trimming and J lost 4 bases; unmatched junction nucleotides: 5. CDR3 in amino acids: CASSAYRGGTEAFF. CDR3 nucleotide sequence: TGTGCCAGCAGCGCCTACAGGGGGGGCACTGAAGCTTTCTTT.

CDR3 nucleotides: TGCAGCGTTGAAGTGGTAGGGGGAGCTTTCTTT. It encodes CSVEVVGGAFF. The chain joins TRBV29-1 to TRBJ1-1; tentatively, D is TRBD1 (6 bases). V gave up 1 base and J gave up 10 bases, with 10 bases separating them. The CDR3 consists of 11 residues. Germline V gene lookup returns CDR1 SQVTM and CDR2 ANQGSEA.

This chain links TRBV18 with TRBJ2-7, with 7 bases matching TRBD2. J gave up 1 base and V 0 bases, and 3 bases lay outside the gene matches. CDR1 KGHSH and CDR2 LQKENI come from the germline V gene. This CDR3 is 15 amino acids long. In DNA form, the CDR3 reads TGTGCCAGCTCACCACCATCGGGGGGATCCTACGAGCAGTACTTC. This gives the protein CASSPPSGGSYEQYF.

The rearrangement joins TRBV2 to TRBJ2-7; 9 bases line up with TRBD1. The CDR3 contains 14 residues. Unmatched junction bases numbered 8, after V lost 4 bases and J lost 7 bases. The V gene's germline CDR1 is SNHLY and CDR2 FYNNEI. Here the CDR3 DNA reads TGTGCCAGCAGTGTGGACAGGGGAGTGAGAGAGCAGTACTTC. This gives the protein CASSVDRGVREQYF.

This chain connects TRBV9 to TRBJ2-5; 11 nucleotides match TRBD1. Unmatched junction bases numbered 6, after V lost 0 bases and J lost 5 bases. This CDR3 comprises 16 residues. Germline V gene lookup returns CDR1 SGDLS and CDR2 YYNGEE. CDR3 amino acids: CASSVGGTGGSETQYF. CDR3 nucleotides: TGTGCCAGCAGCGTAGGGGGGACAGGGGGTTCGGAGACCCAGTACTTC.

The CDR3: CASSVKQGGEQFF. Here the CDR3 DNA reads TGTGCCAGCAGCGTAAAACAGGGGGGTGAGCAGTTCTTC. The rearrangement links TRBV7-2 to TRBJ2-1; 8 bases are shared with TRBD1. Germline lookup yields CDR1 SGHTA and CDR2 FQGNSA. The V gene end was trimmed by 5 bases and the J gene end by 9 bases; junction bases not matched to a gene: 6. This CDR3 spans 13 amino acids.

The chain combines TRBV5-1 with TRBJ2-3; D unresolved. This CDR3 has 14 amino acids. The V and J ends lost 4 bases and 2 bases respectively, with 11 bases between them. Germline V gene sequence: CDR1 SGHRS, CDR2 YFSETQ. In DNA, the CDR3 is TGCGCCAGCAGCCCTGCCTATATCACAGATACGCAGTATTTT. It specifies CASSPAYITDTQYF.

The CDR3 protein is CASSPGQGDEQYF. The DNA of the CDR3 is TGTGCCAGCAGCCCAGGACAGGGGGACGAGCAGTACTTC. V is TRBV5-4 and J is TRBJ2-7, with 10 nucleotides matching TRBD1. The J segment lost 5 bases and the V segment lost 4 bases, leaving 3 bases of the junction unmatched. The CDR3 is made up of 13 amino acids. Germline V lookup: CDR1 SGHNT, CDR2 YYREEE (reference sequence).

The CDR3 region has the DNA TGCGCCAGCAGCTGGGGACAAAACAATGAGCAGTTCTTC. Amino acids: CASSWGQNNEQFF. The gene calls are TRBV5-1 and TRBJ2-1; a possible D gene is TRBD1 (6 bases). V was pared by 3 bases and J by 5 bases, with 9 bases between. Germline CDR1 is SGHRS and CDR2 is YFSETQ. This CDR3 comprises 13 residues.

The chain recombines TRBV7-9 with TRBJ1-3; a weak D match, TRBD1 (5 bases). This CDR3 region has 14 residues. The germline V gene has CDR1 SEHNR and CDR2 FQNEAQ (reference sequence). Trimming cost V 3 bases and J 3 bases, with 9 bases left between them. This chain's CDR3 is CASSFYTGGNTIYF. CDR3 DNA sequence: TGTGCCAGCAGCTTTTATACAGGTGGAAACACCATATATTTT. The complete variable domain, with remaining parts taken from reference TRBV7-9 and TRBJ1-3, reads DTGVSQNPRHKITKRGQNVTFRCDPISEHNRLYWYRQTLGQGPEFLTYFQNEAQLEKSRLLSDRFSAERPKGSFSTLEIQRTEQGDSAMYLCASSFYTGGNTIYFGEGSWLTVV.

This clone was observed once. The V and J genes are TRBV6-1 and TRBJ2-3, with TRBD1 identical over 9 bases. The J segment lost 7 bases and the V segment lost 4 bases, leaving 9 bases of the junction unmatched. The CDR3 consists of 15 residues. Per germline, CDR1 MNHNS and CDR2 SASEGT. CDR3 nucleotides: TGTGCCAGCAGTGTTGCGGGACAGGGACCTCATACGCAGTATTTT. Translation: CASSVAGQGPHTQYF.

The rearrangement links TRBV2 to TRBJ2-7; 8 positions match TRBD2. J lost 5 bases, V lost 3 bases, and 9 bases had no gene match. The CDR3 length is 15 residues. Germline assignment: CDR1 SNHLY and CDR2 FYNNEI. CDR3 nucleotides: TGTGCCAGCAGTGAGACCGGGACTAGGACGAACGAGCAGTACTTC. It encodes CASSETGTRTNEQYF.

DNA for the CDR3: TGTGCCAGCAGCCCCCCTCCGGACAGCTCCTACGAGCAGTACTTC. Its protein product is CASSPPPDSSYEQYF. The rearrangement uses TRBV7-9 and TRBJ2-7; TRBD1 might be the D (6 bases). Per the germline V gene, CDR1 is SEHNR and CDR2 is FQNEAQ (reference sequence). This CDR3 region has 15 residues. V lost 5 bases, J lost 0 bases, and 14 bases lay in between. The whole variable domain, remainder taken from reference TRBV7-9 and TRBJ2-7, is DTGVSQNPRHKITKRGQNVTFRCDPISEHNRLYWYRQTLGQGPEFLTYFQNEAQLEKSRLLSDRFSAERPKGSFSTLEIQRTEQGDSAMYLCASSPPPDSSYEQYFGPGTRLTVT.

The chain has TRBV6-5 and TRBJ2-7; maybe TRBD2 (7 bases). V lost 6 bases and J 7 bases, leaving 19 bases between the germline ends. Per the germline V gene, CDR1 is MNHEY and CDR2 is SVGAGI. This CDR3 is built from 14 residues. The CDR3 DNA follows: TGTGCCAGCAGCCCATATGAACAGGGAGGGGAGCAGTACTTC. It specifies CASSPYEQGGEQYF.